The T cell receptor (beta chain) described here comes from a study of blood T cell repertoires in COVID-19. Study-level information: Both acute and convalescent COVID-19 samples were obtained from the United States, Italy and Spain. Nucleic acid was either cDNA or gDNA, and it came from T cells, B-cell-depleted T cells, or PBMCs.

The repertoire was sequenced with immunoSEQ multiplex PCR; TCRdb's copy has only in-frame clones and lacks some. The sample carries 380,000 or so clones, roughly 90% recorded once. Participant-given clinical history determined each cohort assignment. This clonotype originated in a woman in her forties with acute COVID-19. The sample consisted of PBMCs or T cells enriched from blood (not recorded which).

This CDR3 is CATSDRGDQPQHF. The CDR3, as DNA: TGTGCCACCAGTGACAGGGGAGATCAGCCCCAGCATTTT. This chain uses TRBV24-1 with TRBJ1-5, with D possibly being TRBD1 (6 bases). V shed 4 bases and J shed 5 bases, with 8 bases lying between them. CDR3 length: 13 amino acids. Germline V gene data show CDR1 as KGHDR and CDR2 as SFDVKD.